These 21 T cell receptor beta chains share one sample of origin, sequenced in a study of blood T cells in healthy people across ages. Using a J-beta primer mix together with a sample-barcoded 5' primer, a second PCR was run for about 7 to 12 cycles. TCRdb fed the 5' RACE reads into MiXCR, producing one record per CDR3 protein. The table records about a million distinct CDR3 sequences, about 48% of them present only once. The sequenced material came from blood. These receptors were collected from a man aged 25-45 years in good health.

The chain joins TRBV15 to TRBJ2-2, with D perhaps TRBD2 (7 bases). The CDR3 has 16 residues. CDR1 LNHNV and CDR2 YYDKDF come from the germline V gene (reference sequence). Trimming shortened V by 5 bases and J by 2 bases, and 15 bases separated the two germline ends. The DNA for the CDR3 is TGTGCCACCAGCCTGAGAGGGGGGGCTAACACCGGGGAGCTGTTTTTT. Its protein is CATSLRGGANTGELFF.

The rearrangement joins TRBV7-9 to TRBJ1-1; 8 bases line up with TRBD1. Germline V CDR1 and CDR2: SEHNR, FQNEAQ (reference sequence). V lost 4 bases and J lost 4; bases outside the gene matches: 5. This CDR3 has 14 amino acids. In nucleotides, the CDR3 is TGTGCCAGCAGCTCGACAGGGGAGGTCACTGAAGCTTTCTTT. It translates to CASSSTGEVTEAFF. The full variable domain, its missing parts supplied by reference TRBV7-9 and TRBJ1-1, is DTGVSQNPRHKITKRGQNVTFRCDPISEHNRLYWYRQTLGQGPEFLTYFQNEAQLEKSRLLSDRFSAERPKGSFSTLEIQRTEQGDSAMYLCASSSTGEVTEAFFGQGTRLTVV.

In its sample, this clonotype was seen many times. The CDR3 spells CSAPPTGNNYGYTF. The CDR3 bases are TGCAGTGCTCCACCGACAGGGAACAACTATGGCTACACCTTC. The chain joins TRBV20-1 to TRBJ1-2; 7 bases line up with TRBD1. CDR3 size: 14 residues. CDR1 and CDR2 (germline): DFQATT, SNEGSKA (reference sequence). Trimming took 5 bases from V and 2 from J; bases not matched to a gene: 8.

J is TRBJ2-7 and V is TRBV13; no reliable D call. This CDR3 has 12 amino acids. The germline CDR1 and CDR2 sequences are PRHDT and FYEKMQ (reference sequence). V gave up 5 bases and J gave up 5 bases, with 10 bases separating them. CDR3 amino acids: CASSGAKHEQYF. In DNA, the CDR3 is TGTGCCAGCAGCGGAGCTAAACACGAGCAGTACTTC.

This chain joins TRBV9 and TRBJ2-3; no definite D call. V was trimmed by 0 bases and J by 4 bases, leaving 9 bases between them. CDR1 and CDR2 (germline): SGDLS, YYNGEE. CDR3 length: 14 residues. CDR3 sequence reads: CASSVGRNADTQYF. DNA for the CDR3: TGTGCCAGCAGCGTAGGTAGGAATGCAGATACGCAGTATTTT.

The chain carries TRBV4-2 and TRBJ2-7; TRBD1 matches 8 bases. From germline, CDR1 is LGHNA and CDR2 YNFKEQ. The CDR3 loop spans 15 amino acids. Trimming cost V 4 bases and J 1 base; bases outside gene matches: 6. The CDR3 coding sequence is TGTGCCAGCAGCCCACAGGGGGAAGGATCCTACGAGCAGTACTTC. Its protein product is CASSPQGEGSYEQYF.

V and J are TRBV12-3 or TRBV12-4 and TRBJ1-2; a weak D match, TRBD1 (5 bases). The CDR3 loop spans 15 amino acids. Trimming cost V 7 bases and J 2 bases, with 17 bases left between them. The CDR3 spells CASNPRTFPNYGYTF. DNA of the CDR3: TGTGCCAGCAACCCCAGGACATTCCCCAACTATGGCTACACCTTC.

The CDR3 loop is CAKNRDRRSNEETQYF. The CDR3 nucleotides read TGTGCCAAGAACCGGGACAGACGTTCCAATGAAGAGACCCAGTACTTC. The chain combines TRBV28 with TRBJ2-5, with TRBD1 matching 7 bases. Losses at the gene ends were 10 bases for V and 3 bases for J; bases not matched to a gene: 17. The CDR3 runs to 16 residues. In germline, CDR1 is MDHEN, CDR2 SYDVKM.

The rearrangement uses TRBV20-1 and TRBJ2-7, with a weak D call TRBD2 (6 bases). Per the germline V gene, CDR1 is DFQATT and CDR2 is SNEGSKA (reference sequence). This CDR3 is 14 amino acids long. Trimming took off 0 bases at V and 3 bases at J, with 12 bases between the two ends. CDR3 coding DNA: TGCAGTGCTAGAGATTCAGGGACTTACTACGAGCAGTACTTC. Protein sequence: CSARDSGTYYEQYF.

Here the CDR3 reads CSVNKLGELFF. CDR3 in DNA: TGCAGCGTCAACAAGTTAGGGGAGCTGTTTTTT. V is TRBV29-1 and J is TRBJ2-2; D gene unclear. Per the germline V gene, CDR1 is SQVTM and CDR2 is ANQGSEA. The V end lost 6 bases, the J end lost 8 bases, and 10 bases lay between the germline ends. The CDR3 runs 11 residues.

The chain links TRBV9 to TRBJ1-1, with a possible D match to TRBD1 (6 bases). CDR3 length: 15 residues. V lost 0 bases to trimming and J lost 7 bases, with 16 bases between them. From germline, CDR1 is SGDLS and CDR2 YYNGEE. The CDR3 loop reads CASSVATSGDGEAFF. The CDR3 DNA reads as TGTGCCAGCAGCGTAGCTACGTCAGGGGATGGTGAAGCTTTCTTT.

At least ten counts were recorded for this clonotype. This chain connects TRBV12-3 or TRBV12-4 to TRBJ2-7; D ambiguous. V gave up 6 bases and J gave up 2 bases, with 5 bases separating them. The CDR3 length is 11 residues. The CDR3 DNA is TGTGCCAGCAGCAAGACCTACGAGCAGTACTTC. Translating it yields CASSKTYEQYF.

Only a few counts were recorded for this clonotype. V is TRBV11-1 and J is TRBJ2-2; unclear D gene. The CDR3 has 13 residues. CDR1 and CDR2 from the germline V gene are SGHAT and FQDESV (reference sequence). CDR3 protein: CASRSGNTGELFF. The DNA for the CDR3 is TGTGCTTCGCGAAGTGGGAACACCGGGGAGCTGTTTTTT.

This clonotype has just a few counts. The chain couples TRBV20-1 to TRBJ1-2; 8 bases fit TRBD1. CDR3 length equals 16 residues. V was pared by 0 bases and J by 3 bases, with 9 bases of the junction left unmatched. The germline V gene has CDR1 DFQATT and CDR2 SNEGSKA (reference sequence). CDR3 bases: TGCAGTGCTAGAGATATGGGACAGGCGATCTACTATGGCTACACCTTC. Translating gives CSARDMGQAIYYGYTF.

This clonotype turned up a few times. The chain carries TRBV15 and TRBJ1-4, with D unclear. CDR3 length: 15 residues. CDR1 and CDR2 (germline): LNHNV, YYDKDF (reference sequence). Trimming removed 0 bases at V and 6 bases at J, with 11 bases between. This chain's CDR3 is CATSREASGDEKLFF. The DNA for the CDR3 is TGTGCCACCAGCAGAGAAGCCTCTGGTGATGAAAAACTGTTTTTT. The entire variable domain, with the rest obtained from reference TRBV15 and TRBJ1-4, is as follows: DAMVIQNPRYQVTQFGKPVTLSCSQTLNHNVMYWYQQKSSQAPKLLFHYYDKDFNNEADTPDNFQSRRPNTSFCFLDIRSPGLGDTAMYLCATSREASGDEKLFFGSGTQLSVL.

This chain uses TRBV7-2 with TRBJ2-3, with 8 nucleotides matching TRBD2. The CDR3 is 16 amino acids. V dropped 6 bases and J dropped 2; count of bases not matched to a gene: 10. The V gene's germline CDR1 is SGHTA and CDR2 FQGNSA. CDR3 nucleotides: TGTGCCAGCAGGTTAACAGCGGGGGCCCACACAGATACGCAGTATTTT. Encoded protein: CASRLTAGAHTDTQYF.

This sequence joins TRBV14 and TRBJ1-5; no firm D call. CDR1 SGHDN and CDR2 FVKESK come from the germline V gene. The V end was cut by 0 bases, the J end by 6 bases, with 9 bases between. The CDR3 extends over 14 amino acids. DNA for the CDR3: TGTGCCAGCAGCCAAGATGCAGGAGGTCAGCCCCAGCATTTT. This encodes CASSQDAGGQPQHF.

The rearrangement links TRBV4-3 to TRBJ2-1; possibly TRBD2 for D (6 bases). The DNA end is more similar to TRBJ2-7, so the J call may be wrong. Germline values: CDR1 LGHNA, CDR2 YSLEER. The CDR3 covers 16 residues. DNA for the CDR3: TGCGCCAGCAGCCAAGACCTAGCGAGCTCCTACAATGAGCAGTACTTC. Residues: CASSQDLASSYNEQYF.

The CDR3: CASSVQGISYNSPLHF. Written as DNA, the CDR3 is TGTGCCAGCAGTGTCCAAGGGATTTCCTATAATTCACCCCTCCACTTT. This sequence joins TRBV28 and TRBJ1-6; D remains unclear. In germline, CDR1 is MDHEN, CDR2 SYDVKM. The CDR3 totals 16 residues. The V and J ends lost 5 bases and 1 base respectively, with 12 bases between them.

The chain links TRBV7-9 to TRBJ2-7; D possibly matches TRBD1 or TRBD2 (5 bases each). The V end lost 6 bases, the J end lost 1 base, and 10 bases lay between the germline ends. CDR1 is SEHNR and CDR2 is FQNEAQ in the germline V gene (reference sequence). The CDR3 is 13 residues long. The CDR3, as DNA: TGTGCCAGCAGAGGGGTAGCGTCCTACGAGCAGTACTTC. Translation gives CASRGVASYEQYF.

This clonotype has only a few counts. The rearrangement joins TRBV4-1 to TRBJ1-2; 10 bases match TRBD1. The V and J ends lost 4 bases and 8 bases, in that order; junction bases with no gene match: 7. The CDR3 length is 14 residues. Germline lookup yields CDR1 MGHRA and CDR2 YSYEKL. CDR3 protein: CASSPRDRGLGYTF. CDR3 in DNA: TGCGCCAGCAGCCCCCGGGACAGGGGATTAGGCTACACCTTC.